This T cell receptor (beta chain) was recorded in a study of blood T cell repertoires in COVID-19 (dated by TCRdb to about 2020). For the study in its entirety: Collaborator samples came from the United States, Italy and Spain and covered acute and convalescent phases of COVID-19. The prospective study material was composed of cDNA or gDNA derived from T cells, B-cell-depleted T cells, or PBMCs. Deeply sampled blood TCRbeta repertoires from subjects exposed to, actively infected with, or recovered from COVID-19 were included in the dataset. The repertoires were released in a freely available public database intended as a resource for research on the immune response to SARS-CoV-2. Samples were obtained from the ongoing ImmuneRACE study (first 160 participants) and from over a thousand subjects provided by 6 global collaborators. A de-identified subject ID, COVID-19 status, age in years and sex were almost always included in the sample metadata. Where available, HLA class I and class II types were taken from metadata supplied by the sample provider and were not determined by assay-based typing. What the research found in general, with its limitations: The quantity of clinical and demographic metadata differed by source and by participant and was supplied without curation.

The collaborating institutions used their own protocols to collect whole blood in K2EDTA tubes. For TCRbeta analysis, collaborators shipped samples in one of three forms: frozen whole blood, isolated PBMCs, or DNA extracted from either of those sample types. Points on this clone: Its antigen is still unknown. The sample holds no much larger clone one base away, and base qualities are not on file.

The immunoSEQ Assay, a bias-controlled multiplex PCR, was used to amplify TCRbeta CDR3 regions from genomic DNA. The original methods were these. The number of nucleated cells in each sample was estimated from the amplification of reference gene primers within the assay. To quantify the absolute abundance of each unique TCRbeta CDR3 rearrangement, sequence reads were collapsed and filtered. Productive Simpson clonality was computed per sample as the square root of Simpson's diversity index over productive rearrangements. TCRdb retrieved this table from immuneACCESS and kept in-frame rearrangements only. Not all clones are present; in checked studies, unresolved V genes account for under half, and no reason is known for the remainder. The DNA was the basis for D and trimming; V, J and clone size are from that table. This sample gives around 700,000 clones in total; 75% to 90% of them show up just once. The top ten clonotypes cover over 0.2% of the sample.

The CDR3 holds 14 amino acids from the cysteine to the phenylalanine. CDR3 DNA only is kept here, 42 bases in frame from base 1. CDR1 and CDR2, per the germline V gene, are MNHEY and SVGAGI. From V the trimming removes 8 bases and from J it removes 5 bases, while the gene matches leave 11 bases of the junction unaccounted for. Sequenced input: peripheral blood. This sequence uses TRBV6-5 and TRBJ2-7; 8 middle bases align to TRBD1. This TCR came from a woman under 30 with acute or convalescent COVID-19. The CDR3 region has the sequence CASQGGQGAHEQYF. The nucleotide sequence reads TGTGCCAGCCAAGGGGGGCAGGGGGCCCACGAGCAGTACTTC.